The next 21 T cell receptor beta chains were all read from a single sample in a study of T cell changes during pregnancy in multiple sclerosis. Libraries were prepared by immunoSEQ multiplex PCR; TCRdb keeps only in-frame clonotypes and omits some of them. The table has around 39,000 clones, 85% to 95% seen once; the top ten hold over 0.95%. The sample taken for sequencing was PBMCs (not recorded whether the cells were cultured). These receptors all stem from a female donor with multiple sclerosis, enrolled in a pregnancy study.

The V and J genes are TRBV5-1 and TRBJ2-1, with 7 bases that match TRBD2. The CDR3 sequence is 16 residues long. V dropped 0 bases and J dropped 6; count of bases not matched to a gene: 9. Germline V gene sequence: CDR1 SGHRS, CDR2 YFSETQ. The CDR3 bases are TGCGCCAGCAGCTTGGAAACGGGGGAGGGCTTCAATGAGCAGTTCTTC. Translating gives CASSLETGEGFNEQFF.

V usage is TRBV19 and J usage is TRBJ2-5; D gene unclear. Looked up from germline, CDR1 is LNHDA and CDR2 is SQIVND (reference sequence). There are 12 residues in the CDR3. Trimming removed 4 bases from V and 5 bases from J, with 8 bases in between. CDR3 sequence (DNA): TGTGCCAGTAGTAGGCTTGGGGAGACCCAGTACTTC. Its translation: CASSRLGETQYF.

The V and J genes are TRBV5-4 and TRBJ2-7; tentatively, D is TRBD1 (6 bases). The germline V gene encodes CDR1 SGHNT and CDR2 YYREEE (reference sequence). The CDR3 runs to 14 residues. V was clipped by 3 bases and J by 4 bases, with 14 bases between them. CDR3 sequence (DNA): TGTGCCAGCAGCTCACAGGGTTTAGGGTACGAGCAGTACTTC. Amino acid sequence: CASSSQGLGYEQYF.

The CDR3: CASNIQGLRNQPQHF. The CDR3 DNA sequence: TGTGCCAGCAATATTCAGGGGTTACGTAATCAGCCCCAGCATTTT. This sequence joins TRBV28 and TRBJ1-5, with D perhaps matching TRBD1 (6 bases). CDR3 length: 15 amino acids. The germline gives CDR1 MDHEN, CDR2 SYDVKM. V lost 7 bases to trimming and J lost 4 bases, with 17 bases between them.

The chain combines TRBV7-2 with TRBJ2-5, with 15 bases lining up with TRBD2. CDR1 and CDR2 from the germline V gene are SGHTA and FQGNSA. This CDR3 contains 16 residues. With 5 bases clipped from V and 7 bases from J, the junction kept 8 bases outside the gene matches. Here the CDR3 reads CASSPISGLAGGTQYF. CDR3 in DNA: TGTGCCAGCAGCCCGATTTCGGGACTAGCGGGAGGGACCCAGTACTTC.

The genes are TRBV29-1 and TRBJ2-7, with 9 positions matching TRBD2. Germline-derived CDR1 and CDR2 are SQVTM and ANQGSEA. CDR3 size: 13 residues. V lost 6 bases and J lost 3; bases outside the gene matches: 6. CDR3 DNA: TGCAGCGTCTGCCCTAGCGGGAACTACGAGCAGTACTTC. Protein: CSVCPSGNYEQYF.

This chain connects TRBV4-1 to TRBJ2-7; D is perhaps TRBD1 (6 bases). The CDR3 is 15 residues long. CDR1 is MGHRA and CDR2 is YSYEKL in the germline V gene. V was cut by 0 bases and J by 3 bases, with 12 bases left in between. The CDR3 nucleotides are TGCGCCAGCAGCCAAGAACAGGGCCCCCTCTACGAGCAGTACTTC. This encodes CASSQEQGPLYEQYF.

The chain recombines TRBV29-1 with TRBJ2-3, with D perhaps matching TRBD1 (6 bases). Trimming pared 5 bases from V and 6 bases from J, leaving 15 bases between. The CDR3 runs to 13 residues. Germline assignment: CDR1 SQVTM and CDR2 ANQGSEA. In DNA, the CDR3 is TGCAGCGTTAATAACAGGGCTCCGGATACGCAGTATTTT. Protein sequence: CSVNNRAPDTQYF.

The V call is TRBV18, the J call TRBJ2-5, with 12 nucleotides matching TRBD2. This CDR3 comprises 15 residues. Germline V gene lookup returns CDR1 KGHSH and CDR2 LQKENI. The ends lost 6 bases at V and 4 bases at J; junction bases unmatched: 6. In DNA, the CDR3 is TGTGCCAGCTCTCCTAGCGGGAGGGACAGAGAGACCCAGTACTTC. Its translation is CASSPSGRDRETQYF.

As DNA, the CDR3 is TGTGCCAGCAGCTCAGGGGTTGGGGCTGAAGCTTTCTTT. Amino acids: CASSSGVGAEAFF. The V gene is TRBV6-6, the J gene TRBJ1-1, with D tentatively TRBD1 (6 bases). The V end was cut by 6 bases, the J end by 6 bases, with 14 bases between. There are 13 residues in the CDR3. The germline V gene has CDR1 MNHNY and CDR2 SVGAGI (reference sequence).

The chain uses TRBV6-1 and TRBJ2-4; D ambiguous. CDR3 size: 15 residues. Trimming shortened V by 5 bases and J by 1 base, and 12 bases separated the two germline ends. Germline loops: CDR1 MNHNS, CDR2 SASEGT. This chain's CDR3 is CASSRQVKAKNIQYF. CDR3 DNA sequence: TGTGCCAGCAGTCGGCAGGTAAAGGCCAAAAACATTCAGTACTTC.

This clone was recorded only once. V and J are TRBV19 and TRBJ2-1, with a tentative D call TRBD2 (6 bases). CDR1 LNHDA and CDR2 SQIVND come from the germline V gene (reference sequence). The CDR3 contains 15 residues. Trimming removed 1 base at V and 4 bases at J, with 11 bases between. CDR3 in DNA: TGTGCCAGTAGTATAGTGGGAGGCCCTTACAATGAGCAGTTCTTC. It encodes CASSIVGGPYNEQFF.

In its sample, this clone was seen a few times. The V and J genes are TRBV5-8 and TRBJ2-7; no reliable D call. The CDR3 is made up of 11 amino acids. The V and J ends lost 3 bases and 7 bases respectively, with 8 bases between them. Germline values: CDR1 SGHTS, CDR2 YDEGEE. The DNA for the CDR3 is TGTGCCAGCAGCTCCCGGTGGGAGCAGTACTTC. Protein product: CASSSRWEQYF.

V usage is TRBV4-1 and J usage is TRBJ1-4; weak D call: TRBD1 (6 bases). The ends were cut back, 1 base at V and 10 bases at J, with 16 bases in the middle. CDR3 length: 15 amino acids. Per the germline V gene, CDR1 is MGHRA and CDR2 is YSYEKL. Here the CDR3 reads CASSQGVRGQGKLFF. In DNA, the CDR3 is TGCGCCAGCAGCCAAGGGGTACGGGGGCAGGGAAAACTGTTTTTT.

The chain combines TRBV27 with TRBJ1-2; D is unresolved. V shed 3 bases and J shed 4 bases, with 9 bases lying between them. CDR3 length equals 13 residues. Germline loops: CDR1 MNHEY, CDR2 SMNVEV (reference sequence). The CDR3 sequence: CASSFRFGYGYTF. CDR3 bases: TGTGCCAGCAGTTTTAGATTTGGCTATGGCTACACCTTC.

V is TRBV28 and J is TRBJ2-7; 7 bases match TRBD1. From germline, CDR1 is MDHEN and CDR2 SYDVKM. Germline trimming cut 3 bases from V and 3 bases from J; bases unmatched to any gene: 2. This CDR3 spans 13 amino acids. The CDR3 DNA is TGTGCCAGCAGTTTGACAGGGAACTACGAGCAGTACTTC. It specifies CASSLTGNYEQYF.

The rearrangement links TRBV10-3 to TRBJ2-7; perhaps TRBD2 as D (6 bases). V was cut by 11 bases and J by 0 bases, with 14 bases left in between. CDR3 length: 13 amino acids. Germline assignment: CDR1 ENHRY and CDR2 SYGVKD. The chain's CDR3 is CAHRLGLSYEQYF. The CDR3 nucleotides read TGTGCCCACCGGCTGGGACTCTCCTACGAGCAGTACTTC.

The chain links TRBV27 to TRBJ2-2, with D perhaps matching TRBD2 (7 bases). Germline V gives CDR1 MNHEY, CDR2 SMNVEV (reference sequence). The germline V and J ends were trimmed by 11 bases and 6 bases, with 16 bases remaining between them. The CDR3 sequence is 13 residues long. In nucleotides, the CDR3 is TGTGCCGGTAAGGGGGGGGCGTCCGGGGAGCTGTTTTTT. Residues: CAGKGGASGELFF.

This chain links TRBV18 with TRBJ2-7; D gene ambiguous. The CDR3 extends over 16 amino acids. CDR1 and CDR2 (germline): KGHSH, LQKENI. The ends were cut back, 3 bases at V and 2 bases at J, with 17 bases in the middle. This chain's CDR3 is CASSPTVGKGAYEQYF. The CDR3 bases are TGTGCCAGCTCACCCACCGTAGGAAAGGGCGCCTACGAGCAGTACTTC.

J is TRBJ2-5 and V is TRBV5-6; D ambiguous. This CDR3 is 15 amino acids long. V lost 1 base and J lost 0, with 10 bases in between. Germline CDR1 reads SGHDT; CDR2 reads YYEEEE. The CDR3 DNA reads TGTGCCAGCAGCTTGCCGGTGGCGGACCAAGAGACCCAGTACTTC. Translated, it gives CASSLPVADQETQYF.

This chain links TRBV30 with TRBJ2-7; 8 nucleotides line up with TRBD2. Germline V gene sequence: CDR1 GTSNPN, CDR2 SVGIG (reference sequence). The CDR3 length is 14 residues. V shed 4 bases and J 2 bases; nucleotides not matched to a gene: 7. Here the CDR3 reads CAWNDGRAPYEQYF. CDR3 DNA: TGTGCCTGGAATGACGGGAGGGCCCCCTACGAGCAGTACTTC.